Below, 27 T cell receptor beta chains from the same sample are listed, as sequenced in a study of cytomegalovirus exposure and HLA in healthy donors. The PCR used 60 Vbeta and 13 Jbeta primers. Clones were read by immunoSEQ multiplex PCR, and TCRdb kept only the in-frame ones, dropping some. The sample has 150,000 to 200,000 clones, about four fifths seen once. Sequenced: PBMCs. These receptors all come from a man aged 25 to 40 in good health and CMV-seronegative.

The V gene is TRBV7-8, the J gene TRBJ2-5; 10 bases are a match to TRBD2. The J call is doubtful: the DNA matches TRBJ2-7 better. The CDR3 runs 14 residues. Looked up from germline, CDR1 is SGHVS and CDR2 is FQNEAQ. In DNA, the CDR3 is TGTGCCAGCAGCCTAGGGGGACTAGCGTACGAGCAGTACTTC. Residues: CASSLGGLAYEQYF.

The V call is TRBV5-4, the J call TRBJ1-1; TRBD1 is a possible D gene (6 bases). V gave up 4 bases and J gave up 7 bases, with 11 bases separating them. Germline values: CDR1 SGHNT, CDR2 YYREEE (reference sequence). CDR3 length: 12 residues. The chain's CDR3 is CASSLDRCEAFF. The CDR3 DNA follows: TGTGCCAGCAGCCTAGACAGGTGTGAAGCTTTCTTT. The entire variable domain, with the rest obtained from reference TRBV5-4 and TRBJ1-1, is as follows: ETGVTQSPTHLIKTRGQQVTLRCSSQSGHNTVSWYQQALGQGPQFIFQYYREEENGRGNFPPRFSGLQFPNYSSELNVNALELDDSALYLCASSLDRCEAFFGQGTRLTVV.

This chain joins TRBV4-3 and TRBJ2-7, with D perhaps TRBD2 (6 bases). V lost 1 base and J lost 5, with 15 bases in between. Germline-derived CDR1 and CDR2 are LGHNA and YSLEER. The CDR3 has 15 amino acids. CDR3 DNA sequence: TGCGCCAGCAGCCAAGCGTGGAGGGCTGTCGACGAGCAGTACTTC. Residues: CASSQAWRAVDEQYF.

CDR3 sequence reads: CASGGGTDTQYF. The CDR3 DNA reads TGTGCCAGCGGGGGGGGCACAGATACGCAGTATTTT. This sequence joins TRBV11-2 and TRBJ2-3, with 7 bases fitting TRBD2. Germline V gives CDR1 SGHAT, CDR2 FQNNGV. V dropped 8 bases and J dropped 1; count of bases not matched to a gene: 0. This CDR3 has 12 residues.

The chain is built from TRBV7-2 and TRBJ1-4; no firm D call. The V end lost 8 bases, the J end lost 4 bases, and 23 bases lay between the germline ends. CDR1 and CDR2 from the germline V gene are SGHTA and FQGNSA. The CDR3 loop spans 17 amino acids. The CDR3 here is CASSQEGSAALNEKLFF. CDR3 nucleotide sequence: TGTGCCAGCTCTCAAGAGGGATCAGCAGCTCTTAATGAAAAACTGTTTTTT.

This chain connects TRBV6-6 to TRBJ2-7, with TRBD1 matching 8 bases. The V gene's germline CDR1 is MNHNY and CDR2 SVGAGI (reference sequence). J lost 6 bases, V lost 5 bases, and 12 bases had no gene match. The CDR3 is 15 amino acids. In DNA form, the CDR3 reads TGTGCCAGCAGTCAAACCGGGACAGGACGTCGCGAGCAGTACTTC. As protein: CASSQTGTGRREQYF.

The rearrangement joins TRBV27 to TRBJ1-1, with D hard to call. This CDR3 comprises 13 residues. V gave up 3 bases and J gave up 3 bases, with 8 bases separating them. Per germline, CDR1 MNHEY and CDR2 SMNVEV (reference sequence). CDR3: CASSFTVDTEAFF. The CDR3 coding sequence is TGTGCCAGCAGTTTCACGGTGGACACTGAAGCTTTCTTT.

The rearrangement uses TRBV18 and TRBJ2-7, with TRBD1 identical over 7 bases. This CDR3 is built from 12 residues. The V gene's germline CDR1 is KGHSH and CDR2 LQKENI. V shed 8 bases and J 5 bases; nucleotides not matched to a gene: 6. Written as DNA, the CDR3 is TGTGCCAGCCAGGGGGTGTGGAACGAGCAGTACTTC. Translating gives CASQGVWNEQYF.

This chain uses TRBV28 with TRBJ2-7, with 13 bases fitting TRBD2. CDR1 MDHEN and CDR2 SYDVKM come from the germline V gene. The CDR3 has 15 amino acids. Losses at the gene ends were 5 bases for V and 2 bases for J; bases not matched to a gene: 3. The CDR3 is CASSRGLAGTYEQYF. For the CDR3, the DNA is TGTGCCAGCAGTAGGGGACTAGCGGGAACCTACGAGCAGTACTTC.

The V call is TRBV5-1, the J call TRBJ2-5, with D unclear. The germline V gene encodes CDR1 SGHRS and CDR2 YFSETQ. This CDR3 has 12 residues. Trimming took off 0 bases at V and 5 bases at J, with 5 bases between the two ends. As DNA, the CDR3 is TGCGCCAGCAGCTTGGTGGGCGAGACCCAGTACTTC. It encodes CASSLVGETQYF.

The chain uses TRBV7-3 and TRBJ2-1; no clear D. The CDR3 length is 16 residues. Trimming pared 0 bases from V and 7 bases from J, leaving 16 bases between. Germline-derived CDR1 and CDR2 are SGHTA and FQGTGA. The CDR3 spells CASSLTSGVGPNEQFF. The CDR3 region has the DNA TGTGCCAGCAGCTTAACGTCTGGCGTGGGCCCAAATGAGCAGTTCTTC.

The rearrangement uses TRBV29-1 and TRBJ1-2; weak D call: TRBD1 (6 bases). Germline CDR1 reads SQVTM; CDR2 reads ANQGSEA. Trimming cost V 8 bases and J 2 bases, with 12 bases left between them. The CDR3 sequence is 12 residues long. For the CDR3, the DNA is TGCAGCTTCCGACAGGCAAACTATGGCTACACCTTC. This codes for CSFRQANYGYTF.

The rearrangement links TRBV5-4 to TRBJ2-7; possibly TRBD1 for D (7 bases). CDR3 size: 15 residues. Trimming stripped 0 bases from V and 0 bases from J, with 10 bases between. Germline assignment: CDR1 SGHNT and CDR2 YYREEE (reference sequence). CDR3 sequence reads: CASSLGRDSSYEQYF. The CDR3 nucleotides read TGTGCCAGCAGCTTGGGGAGGGACAGCTCCTACGAGCAGTACTTC.

The genes are TRBV6-5 and TRBJ2-1, with 7 bases lining up with TRBD2. The V and J ends lost 5 bases and 6 bases, in that order; junction bases with no gene match: 4. The V gene's germline CDR1 is MNHEY and CDR2 SVGAGI. This CDR3 is built from 13 residues. CDR3 nucleotides: TGTGCCAGCAGTCGGGCTAGCGGCAATGAGCAGTTCTTC. Encoded protein: CASSRASGNEQFF.

The chain links TRBV15 to TRBJ2-7, with 7 bases identical to TRBD2. V lost 0 bases, J lost 7 bases, and 9 bases stayed unmatched. The CDR3 runs to 15 residues. Per germline, CDR1 LNHNV and CDR2 YYDKDF (reference sequence). The CDR3 sequence is CATSRDSAGEGEQYF. CDR3 nucleotide sequence: TGTGCCACCAGCAGAGATAGCGCGGGGGAGGGGGAGCAGTACTTC. Full variable domain (outside the CDR3, taken from reference TRBV15 and TRBJ2-7): DAMVIQNPRYQVTQFGKPVTLSCSQTLNHNVMYWYQQKSSQAPKLLFHYYDKDFNNEADTPDNFQSRRPNTSFCFLDIRSPGLGDTAMYLCATSRDSAGEGEQYFGPGTRLTVT.

The chain links TRBV28 to TRBJ2-7; 8 nucleotides line up with TRBD2. The J segment lost 0 bases and the V segment lost 3 bases, leaving 7 bases of the junction unmatched. The CDR3 spans 16 residues. Germline V gene lookup returns CDR1 MDHEN and CDR2 SYDVKM. CDR3: CASSFGLAGLSYEQYF. The CDR3 region has the DNA TGTGCCAGCAGTTTTGGTCTAGCGGGTCTCTCCTACGAGCAGTACTTC.

V gene TRBV4-3 combines with J gene TRBJ1-5; tentatively, D is TRBD1 (6 bases). V lost 4 bases, J lost 0 bases, and 10 bases lay in between. CDR3 length equals 15 residues. Germline V gene lookup returns CDR1 LGHNA and CDR2 YSLEER. CDR3 loop: CASSRTVYSNQPQHF. The CDR3 coding sequence is TGCGCCAGCAGCCGGACAGTATATAGCAATCAGCCCCAGCATTTT.

The gene calls are TRBV5-1 and TRBJ2-4; 8 bases line up with TRBD2. Germline CDR1 and CDR2: SGHRS and YFSETQ. Losses at the gene ends were 4 bases for V and 8 bases for J; bases not matched to a gene: 20. The CDR3 has 18 residues. CDR3: CASSVSWGRGSGSHIQYF. The CDR3 bases are TGCGCCAGCAGCGTGAGCTGGGGGCGCGGCAGCGGGAGTCACATTCAGTACTTC.

This clone was observed a few times. The rearrangement joins TRBV4-3 to TRBJ1-1; D gene unclear. CDR1 and CDR2 from the germline V gene are LGHNA and YSLEER. The ends were cut back, 2 bases at V and 0 bases at J, with 10 bases in the middle. This CDR3 comprises 15 residues. CDR3 DNA sequence: TGCGCCAGCAGCCAAAATATCTGGCTGAACACTGAAGCTTTCTTT. Encoded protein: CASSQNIWLNTEAFF.

This rearrangement joins TRBV11-2 to TRBJ2-5; D gene unclear. The DNA end is a closer match to TRBJ2-7, so the J assignment may be wrong. Looked up from germline, CDR1 is SGHAT and CDR2 is FQNNGV. CDR3 length: 13 residues. The CDR3, as DNA: TGTGCCAGCAGCTTAGCCCCAAATTACGAGCAGTACTTC. It translates to CASSLAPNYEQYF.

This chain uses TRBV2 with TRBJ1-4; 8 nucleotides align to TRBD1. The germline gives CDR1 SNHLY, CDR2 FYNNEI. J lost 7 bases, V lost 6 bases, and 4 bases had no gene match. CDR3 length equals 13 residues. Here the CDR3 reads CASSRGPSEKLFF. The CDR3 DNA reads as TGTGCCAGCAGCAGGGGGCCGAGTGAAAAACTGTTTTTT.

V and J are TRBV7-7 and TRBJ2-2; 7 bases are a match to TRBD2. Looked up from germline, CDR1 is SSHAT and CDR2 is FNYEAQ (reference sequence). The J segment lost 3 bases and the V segment lost 5 bases, leaving 9 bases of the junction unmatched. The CDR3 spans 16 residues. The CDR3 DNA sequence: TGTGCCAGCAGCGCTCGGCGGGAGCAAGACACCGGGGAGCTGTTTTTT. It translates to CASSARREQDTGELFF.

The chain employs TRBV9 and TRBJ2-3; tentative D call: TRBD2 (6 bases). CDR3 length: 17 residues. The V gene's germline CDR1 is SGDLS and CDR2 YYNGEE. Trimming removed 3 bases at V and 6 bases at J, with 23 bases between. The CDR3 loop is CASSAPLRGGESDTQYF. The CDR3 bases are TGTGCCAGCAGCGCCCCTTTAAGAGGCGGGGAATCTGATACGCAGTATTTT.

Worth noting for this clone: Other DNA sequences in this sample translate to the same CDR3. The chain joins TRBV28 to TRBJ1-5; the D gene is possibly TRBD1 (6 bases). Germline V gene data show CDR1 as MDHEN and CDR2 as SYDVKM. Trimming left V 4 bases short and J 3 bases short, with 10 bases between. This CDR3 is 14 amino acids long. The chain's CDR3 is CASSYGQPNQPQHF. The DNA for the CDR3 is TGTGCCAGCAGTTATGGACAGCCCAATCAGCCCCAGCATTTT.

The chain employs TRBV10-3 and TRBJ1-5; weak D call: TRBD1 (6 bases). Germline V gene data show CDR1 as ENHRY and CDR2 as SYGVKD. Trimming stripped 0 bases from V and 6 bases from J, with 12 bases between. The CDR3 contains 15 residues. The CDR3 loop reads CAISESEGGIQPQHF. The DNA of the CDR3 is TGTGCCATCAGTGAGTCCGAAGGGGGAATTCAGCCCCAGCATTTT.

The table lists this clone with a count of one. The CDR3 DNA is TGTGCCAGCAGCTCCGGACAGGGGCGAAATGAGCAGTTCTTC. Its translation: CASSSGQGRNEQFF. The chain links TRBV7-9 to TRBJ2-1; 9 positions agree with TRBD1. J lost 7 bases, V lost 4 bases, and 5 bases had no gene match. Germline assignment: CDR1 SEHNR and CDR2 FQNEAQ (reference sequence). The length of the CDR3 is 14 residues.

A remark on this clone: Its ends do not fully match the called genes, so a read error is possible. The chain employs TRBV5-1 and TRBJ2-1; possibly TRBD2 for D (6 bases). The CDR3 extends over 16 amino acids. Germline values: CDR1 SGHRS, CDR2 YFSETQ. CDR3 DNA: TGCGCCAGCAGCTATGGTTTTATTGAGGGGCGGGATGAGCAGCTCTTC. It encodes CASSYGFIEGRDEQLF.